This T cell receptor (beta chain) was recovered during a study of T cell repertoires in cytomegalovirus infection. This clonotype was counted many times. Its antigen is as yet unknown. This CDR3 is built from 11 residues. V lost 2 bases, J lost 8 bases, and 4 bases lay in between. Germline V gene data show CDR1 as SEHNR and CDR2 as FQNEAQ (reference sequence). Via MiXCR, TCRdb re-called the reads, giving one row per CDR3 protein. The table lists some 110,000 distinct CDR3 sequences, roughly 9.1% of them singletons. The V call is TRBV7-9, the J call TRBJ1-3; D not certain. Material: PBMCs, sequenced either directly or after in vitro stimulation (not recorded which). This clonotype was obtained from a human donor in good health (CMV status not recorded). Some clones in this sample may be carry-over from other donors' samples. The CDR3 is CASSLLDTIYF. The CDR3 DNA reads TGTGCCAGCAGCTTACTGGACACCATATATTTT.